The 9 T cell receptor beta chains below were found in one sample sequenced in a study of blood T cells in healthy people across ages. A J-beta primer mix and a sample-barcoded 5' primer were used in a second PCR of roughly 7 to 12 cycles. TCRdb used MiXCR to reprocess the 5' RACE reads, holding one entry per CDR3 protein. The table includes some 1.5 million distinct CDR3 sequences, 25% to 30% detected once. Sequenced: blood. These receptor sequences come from a woman between 25 and 40 years old in good health.

Many counts were recorded for this clonotype. The chain is built from TRBV29-1 and TRBJ1-2; D is undetermined. Germline V lookup: CDR1 SQVTM, CDR2 ANQGSEA. This CDR3 comprises 12 residues. V was shortened by 7 bases and J by 6 bases, with 15 bases between the two germline ends. CDR3 residues: CSALRFDHGYTF. DNA of the CDR3: TGCAGCGCCCTCCGGTTCGACCATGGCTACACCTTC.

This clonotype was seen at least ten times. The chain joins TRBV20-1 to TRBJ2-7, with D perhaps matching TRBD1 (6 bases). The CDR3 covers 14 residues. Looked up from germline, CDR1 is DFQATT and CDR2 is SNEGSKA (reference sequence). V lost 0 bases and J lost 1, with 10 bases in between. The DNA of the CDR3 is TGCAGTGCTAGAGATCGAGGGGGATCCTACGAGCAGTACTTC. Residues: CSARDRGGSYEQYF.

V gene TRBV5-1 combines with J gene TRBJ1-6, with D unclear. The CDR3 length is 13 residues. The V end was cut by 4 bases, the J end by 8 bases, with 10 bases between. The germline V gene has CDR1 SGHRS and CDR2 YFSETQ. CDR3 bases: TGCGCCAGCAGCAAGGATCCCCATTCACCCCTCCACTTT. Its protein product is CASSKDPHSPLHF. Looking up the rest from reference TRBV5-1 and TRBJ1-6 gives the full variable domain: KAGVTQTPRYLIKTRGQQVTLSCSPISGHRSVSWYQQTPGQGLQFLFEYFSETQRNKGNFPGRFSGRQFSNSRSEMNVSTLELGDSALYLCASSKDPHSPLHFGNGTRLTVT.

To note about this clonotype: The DNA is left out, because the CDR3 cannot be placed on it with certainty; the CDR3 is given as TCRdb lists it. The chain recombines TRBV29-1 with TRBJ2-3; the table's D call of TRBD1 was not tested on the DNA. CDR1 and CDR2 (germline): SQVTM, ANQGSEA. The CDR3 contains 15 residues when both ends are counted. The chain's CDR3 is CSVASGTGGTDTRYF.

This clonotype was observed a few times. The V and J genes are TRBV7-2 and TRBJ2-5; D gene uncertain. The germline V gene encodes CDR1 SGHTA and CDR2 FQGNSA. Trimming removed 3 bases from V and 9 bases from J, with 8 bases in between. This CDR3 comprises 11 residues. This CDR3 is CASSFSWAQYF. In DNA form, the CDR3 reads TGTGCCAGCAGCTTCTCTTGGGCCCAGTACTTC.

As regards this clonotype: Possible read error: a much larger clone is one base away. The V gene is TRBV4-3, the J gene TRBJ2-4, with a weak D call TRBD1 (7 bases). TRBJ2-7 matches the DNA end more closely, so the J call is doubtful. CDR3 size: 15 residues. Looked up from germline, CDR1 is LGHNA and CDR2 is YSLEER. CDR3 coding DNA: TGCGCCAGCAGCCCGGAGAAGACAGGGACTGACGAGCAGTACTTC. Its protein is CASSPEKTGTDEQYF.

This clonotype was seen a single time. Lacking the conserved final phenylalanine or tryptophan, this CDR3 likely reflects a read error. The rearrangement joins TRBV12-3 or TRBV12-4 to TRBJ2-3; TRBD2 might be the D (6 bases). Trimming cost V 8 bases and J 6 bases, with 24 bases left between them. This CDR3 is 16 amino acids long. The CDR3 loop is CASSSRPGLSRDTQYS. In nucleotides, the CDR3 is TGTGCCAGCTCTTCCCGCCCTGGACTATCAAGGGATACGCAGTATTCC.

This rearrangement joins TRBV7-2 to TRBJ1-1, with D possibly TRBD1 on 5 matching bases. CDR1 and CDR2 from the germline V gene are SGHTA and FQGNSA. The ends were cut back, 2 bases at V and 10 bases at J, with 14 bases in the middle. The CDR3 sequence is 13 residues long. The CDR3 region is CASSLSRDGAAFF. For the CDR3, the DNA is TGTGCCAGCAGCTTATCAAGGGACGGCGCAGCTTTCTTT.

The chain uses TRBV20-1 and TRBJ2-7; no clear D gene. The J call may not be correct, given that the DNA end is closer to TRBJ2-4. This CDR3 is built from 10 residues. Germline CDR1 is DFQATT and CDR2 is SNEGSKA (reference sequence). CDR3 nucleotides: TGCAGTGCGGCTAAGGGCATTCAGTACTTC. Protein product: CSAAKGIQYF.